Sequencing of this T cell receptor (beta chain) was carried out in a study of T cell repertoires in cytomegalovirus infection. TCRdb reanalysed the reads using MiXCR and keeps one entry per CDR3 protein. The sample yields approximately 750,000 distinct CDR3 sequences, about a third seen once. The sequencing input was PBMCs. This TCR was recovered from a human donor in good health (CMV status not recorded). Some clones in this sample may be carry-over from other donors' samples.

Here the CDR3 DNA reads TGCAGCGTTGAAGGGCGCGGAGTTAATGAAAAACTGTTTTTT. Protein sequence: CSVEGRGVNEKLFF. This chain links TRBV29-1 with TRBJ1-4, with no clear D. The germline V and J ends were trimmed by 1 base and 4 bases, with 10 bases remaining between them. Germline V CDR1 and CDR2: SQVTM, ANQGSEA. The CDR3 consists of 14 residues.